The 30 T cell receptor beta chains in this list originate from one sample, sequenced in a study of cytomegalovirus exposure and HLA in healthy donors. Amplification used 60 Vbeta primers and 13 Jbeta primers. Profiling relied on immunoSEQ multiplex PCR, and the TCRdb table lists in-frame clones only, not all of them. This table has 150,000 or so clones, roughly 77% appearing once. Sequencing was carried out using PBMCs. The receptors stem from a man aged 25-45 years in good health and CMV-seropositive.

The V call is TRBV19, the J call TRBJ2-3; 9 bases map to TRBD2. Unmatched junction bases numbered 9, after V lost 3 bases and J lost 5 bases. The CDR3 has 16 residues. Germline CDR1 reads LNHDA; CDR2 reads SQIVND (reference sequence). The CDR3 DNA reads TGTGCCAGTAGTATCGCGGGGGGGCTTAAGGTAGATACGCAGTATTTT. As protein: CASSIAGGLKVDTQYF.

The V gene is TRBV9, the J gene TRBJ2-7; TRBD1 agrees at 7 bases. This CDR3 is 14 amino acids long. The ends lost 7 bases at V and 2 bases at J; junction bases unmatched: 9. From germline, CDR1 is SGDLS and CDR2 YYNGEE. The CDR3 DNA reads as TGTGCCAGCCTACGAGACAGGGTCGCCTACGAGCAGTACTTC. As protein: CASLRDRVAYEQYF. Looking up the rest from reference TRBV9 and TRBJ2-7 gives the full variable domain: DSGVTQTPKHLITATGQRVTLRCSPRSGDLSVYWYQQSLDQGLQFLIQYYNGEERAKGNILERFSAQQFPDLHSELNLSSLELGDSALYFCASLRDRVAYEQYFGPGTRLTVT.

The J gene is TRBJ1-2, the V gene TRBV5-4; 8 bases are a match to TRBD1. The CDR3 consists of 13 residues. Germline lookup yields CDR1 SGHNT and CDR2 YYREEE (reference sequence). Trimming at V came to 4 bases and at J to 6 bases, leaving 5 bases not matched to a gene. The CDR3 DNA sequence: TGTGCCAGCAGCCAAAACAGGGGGAATGGCTACACCTTC. Its protein is CASSQNRGNGYTF. The full variable domain, completed using reference TRBV5-4 and TRBJ1-2, is ETGVTQSPTHLIKTRGQQVTLRCSSQSGHNTVSWYQQALGQGPQFIFQYYREEENGRGNFPPRFSGLQFPNYSSELNVNALELDDSALYLCASSQNRGNGYTFGSGTRLTVV.

This clone was observed once. The V and J genes are TRBV30 and TRBJ1-2, with 9 positions matching TRBD1. From germline, CDR1 is GTSNPN and CDR2 SVGIG (reference sequence). There are 14 residues in the CDR3. Trimming cost V 3 bases and J 4 bases; bases outside gene matches: 6. DNA of the CDR3: TGTGCCTGGAGCGGGACAGGGCGGTTCTATGGCTACACCTTC. Translated: CAWSGTGRFYGYTF. The complete variable domain, with remaining parts taken from reference TRBV30 and TRBJ1-2, reads SQTIHQWPATLVQPVGSPLSLECTVEGTSNPNLYWYRQAAGRGLQLLFYSVGIGQISSEVPQNLSASRPQDRQFILSSKKLLLSDSGFYLCAWSGTGRFYGYTFGSGTRLTVV.

The chain carries TRBV12-5 and TRBJ1-6; 10 bases fit TRBD1. The junction had 2 bases not matched to a gene; V was cut back by 3 bases and J by 6 bases. CDR3 length: 15 residues. Germline V lookup: CDR1 LGHNT, CDR2 FRNRAP. CDR3 bases: TGTGCTAGTGGTTTTGGGACAGGGGCTAATTCACCCCTCCACTTT. This translates into CASGFGTGANSPLHF.

This chain connects TRBV27 to TRBJ2-1; the D gene is possibly TRBD2 (5 bases). CDR1 is MNHEY and CDR2 is SMNVEV in the germline V gene (reference sequence). V was trimmed by 3 bases and J by 13 bases, leaving 13 bases between them. The CDR3 runs to 12 residues. CDR3 coding DNA: TGTGCCAGCAGTTTCCCCGGCGGGTTACAGTTCTTC. Protein product: CASSFPGGLQFF.

The table lists this clone with a few counts. The chain carries TRBV19 and TRBJ1-6; no reliable D call. Germline V gene lookup returns CDR1 LNHDA and CDR2 SQIVND (reference sequence). The CDR3 sequence is 15 residues long. V lost 7 bases, J lost 5 bases, and 15 bases lay in between. The CDR3 is CASMAGGFHNSPLHF. In DNA, the CDR3 is TGTGCCAGTATGGCAGGAGGGTTTCATAATTCACCCCTCCACTTT.

This clone was seen only once. V is TRBV5-4 and J is TRBJ1-2, with 7 positions matching TRBD1. V dropped 0 bases and J dropped 5; count of bases not matched to a gene: 4. This CDR3 is built from 14 residues. Germline loops: CDR1 SGHNT, CDR2 YYREEE (reference sequence). The CDR3 DNA is TGTGCCAGCAGCTTGGCGGGGACAGAGTATGGCTACACCTTC. Translating gives CASSLAGTEYGYTF.

The CDR3 loop reads CASSFSLGRGDTQYF. CDR3 nucleotides: TGTGCCAGCAGTTTTTCGTTGGGGCGTGGAGATACGCAGTATTTT. This chain links TRBV27 with TRBJ2-3; D is perhaps TRBD1 (5 bases). V lost 3 bases to trimming and J lost 5 bases, with 15 bases between them. Germline V CDR1 and CDR2: MNHEY, SMNVEV (reference sequence). The CDR3 runs 15 residues.

This clone was observed once. The rearrangement joins TRBV29-1 to TRBJ1-1; D gene uncertain. The CDR3 consists of 13 residues. Trimming took 6 bases from V and 0 from J, leaving 11 bases between them. From germline, CDR1 is SQVTM and CDR2 ANQGSEA. The CDR3 DNA reads TGCAGCGTGTGGGCAGTTTTGAACACTGAAGCTTTCTTT. It codes for CSVWAVLNTEAFF.

The rearrangement joins TRBV6-5 to TRBJ1-1; D ambiguous. Germline V lookup: CDR1 MNHEY, CDR2 SVGAGI. The CDR3 has 15 residues. V gave up 2 bases and J gave up 1 base, with 11 bases separating them. As DNA, the CDR3 is TGTGCCAGCAGTTACGCCCGCGGTGGGAACACTGAAGCTTTCTTT. It specifies CASSYARGGNTEAFF.

The gene calls are TRBV27 and TRBJ2-1; TRBD2 matches 8 bases. Germline V gene data show CDR1 as MNHEY and CDR2 as SMNVEV (reference sequence). J was trimmed by 8 bases and V by 8 bases; bases with no gene match: 11. The CDR3 is made up of 14 amino acids. CDR3 DNA sequence: TGTGCCAGCCACTCGACGGGAGGGATACATGAGCAGTTCTTC. Encoded protein: CASHSTGGIHEQFF.

This clone was observed a few times. The genes are TRBV28 and TRBJ2-2; TRBD1 matches 11 bases. Germline CDR1 MDHEN, CDR2 SYDVKM. The CDR3 totals 16 residues. The V and J ends lost 6 bases and 8 bases, in that order; junction bases with no gene match: 11. CDR3 DNA sequence: TGTGCCAGCAGCCAAGGACAGGGGGCGCTTCGGGGGGAGCTGTTTTTT. Encoded protein: CASSQGQGALRGELFF.

This sequence joins TRBV10-3 and TRBJ2-1; D call uncertain. Germline V gene lookup returns CDR1 ENHRY and CDR2 SYGVKD. CDR3 length: 17 amino acids. V lost 0 bases and J 0 bases, leaving 12 bases between the germline ends. The chain's CDR3 is CAISESRLESSYNEQFF. The CDR3 DNA reads TGTGCCATCAGTGAGTCGAGGCTAGAAAGCTCCTACAATGAGCAGTTCTTC.

DNA of the CDR3: TGTGCCAGCAGCTTGGATCGGCAGGATGCAGATACGCAGTATTTT. Its protein is CASSLDRQDADTQYF. The rearrangement links TRBV5-6 to TRBJ2-3; no reliable D call. Germline loops: CDR1 SGHDT, CDR2 YYEEEE. Trimming removed 0 bases from V and 4 bases from J, with 12 bases in between. This CDR3 is 15 amino acids long.

The gene calls are TRBV5-4 and TRBJ2-1; TRBD1 agrees at 10 bases. V lost 2 bases to trimming and J lost 4 bases; unmatched junction nucleotides: 3. CDR1 and CDR2 (germline): SGHNT, YYREEE (reference sequence). The CDR3 runs 15 residues. The CDR3 region is CASSLRTGGYNEQFF. As DNA, the CDR3 is TGTGCCAGCAGCTTAAGGACAGGGGGTTACAATGAGCAGTTCTTC.

The rearrangement links TRBV7-9 to TRBJ2-7, with 7 nucleotides matching TRBD2. Looked up from germline, CDR1 is SEHNR and CDR2 is FQNEAQ (reference sequence). V trimming: 0 bases; J trimming: 1 base; junction bases outside the gene matches: 15. The CDR3 has 19 amino acids. This CDR3 is CASSLARGSSGKNSYEQYF. CDR3 nucleotide sequence: TGTGCCAGCAGCTTAGCTAGGGGATCTAGCGGCAAGAATTCCTACGAGCAGTACTTC. Based on the CDR3 plus reference TRBV7-9 and TRBJ2-7, the full variable domain is DTGVSQNPRHKITKRGQNVTFRCDPISEHNRLYWYRQTLGQGPEFLTYFQNEAQLEKSRLLSDRFSAERPKGSFSTLEIQRTEQGDSAMYLCASSLARGSSGKNSYEQYFGPGTRLTVT.

Only a few counts were recorded for this clone. The genes are TRBV9 and TRBJ1-1; 10 bases are shared with TRBD1. V lost 5 bases to trimming and J lost 6 bases; unmatched junction nucleotides: 13. Germline values: CDR1 SGDLS, CDR2 YYNGEE. CDR3 size: 16 residues. CDR3 loop: CASSRQGARKNPEAFF. The CDR3 coding sequence is TGTGCCAGCAGTAGACAGGGGGCGCGTAAAAACCCTGAAGCTTTCTTT.

This rearrangement joins TRBV5-1 to TRBJ2-7; D is ambiguous. CDR1 and CDR2 from the germline V gene are SGHRS and YFSETQ. Trimming pared 2 bases from V and 6 bases from J, leaving 15 bases between. CDR3 length: 14 amino acids. This CDR3 is CASSLPNQQSEQYF. CDR3 nucleotide sequence: TGCGCCAGCAGCTTACCCAACCAACAGTCCGAGCAGTACTTC. The whole variable domain, remainder taken from reference TRBV5-1 and TRBJ2-7, is KAGVTQTPRYLIKTRGQQVTLSCSPISGHRSVSWYQQTPGQGLQFLFEYFSETQRNKGNFPGRFSGRQFSNSRSEMNVSTLELGDSALYLCASSLPNQQSEQYFGPGTRLTVT.

The J gene is TRBJ2-7, the V gene TRBV11-2; D is uncertain. Germline CDR1 is SGHAT and CDR2 is FQNNGV. Trimming cost V 0 bases and J 5 bases, with 8 bases left between them. The length of the CDR3 is 13 residues. The CDR3, as DNA: TGTGCCAGCAGCTTAGATCTTAGCAACGAGCAGTACTTC. It encodes CASSLDLSNEQYF. Full variable domain (rest looked up from reference TRBV11-2 and TRBJ2-7): EAGVAQSPRYKIIEKRQSVAFWCNPISGHATLYWYQQILGQGPKLLIQFQNNGVVDDSQLPKDRFSAERLKGVDSTLKIQPAKLEDSAVYLCASSLDLSNEQYFGPGTRLTVT.

This chain connects TRBV9 to TRBJ2-5, with D hard to call. Per germline, CDR1 SGDLS and CDR2 YYNGEE. The CDR3 length is 14 residues. V lost 0 bases and J 2 bases, leaving 8 bases between the germline ends. CDR3 bases: TGTGCCAGCAGCGTAGCACCTAATCAAGAGACCCAGTACTTC. Translated, it gives CASSVAPNQETQYF. Filled out from reference TRBV9 and TRBJ2-5, the complete variable domain reads DSGVTQTPKHLITATGQRVTLRCSPRSGDLSVYWYQQSLDQGLQFLIQYYNGEERAKGNILERFSAQQFPDLHSELNLSSLELGDSALYFCASSVAPNQETQYFGPGTRLLVL.

The chain carries TRBV5-8 and TRBJ1-2; tentative D call: TRBD1 (5 bases). Germline CDR1 is SGHTS and CDR2 is YDEGEE. The V gene lost 3 bases and the J gene lost 4 bases, with 13 bases spanning the gap. The CDR3 runs 14 residues. The CDR3 coding sequence is TGTGCCAGCAGCTCGGCAGGGATTCGCTATGGCTACACCTTC. Encoded protein: CASSSAGIRYGYTF.

CDR3 in DNA: TGTGCCAGCAGTTACGAGACCTACGAGCAGTACTTC. Translation: CASSYETYEQYF. V and J are TRBV6-6 and TRBJ2-7; D remains unclear. With 2 bases removed from V and 2 bases from J, the gap between germline ends came to 4 bases. The CDR3 has 12 residues. Germline V gene sequence: CDR1 MNHNY, CDR2 SVGAGI (reference sequence).

The V and J genes are TRBV19 and TRBJ1-6; 7 nucleotides match TRBD1. Losses at the gene ends were 4 bases for V and 6 bases for J; bases not matched to a gene: 6. Germline-derived CDR1 and CDR2 are LNHDA and SQIVND (reference sequence). The CDR3 loop spans 15 amino acids. CDR3 amino acids: CASSTRDSANSPLHF. CDR3 in DNA: TGTGCCAGTAGTACTCGGGACAGCGCTAATTCACCCCTCCACTTT. The full variable domain, rest sourced from reference TRBV19 and TRBJ1-6, is DGGITQSPKYLFRKEGQNVTLSCEQNLNHDAMYWYRQDPGQGLRLIYYSQIVNDFQKGDIAEGYSVSREKKESFPLTVTSAQKNPTAFYLCASSTRDSANSPLHFGNGTRLTVT.

The V and J genes are TRBV18 and TRBJ1-2; no firm D call. The CDR3 length is 12 residues. The V gene's germline CDR1 is KGHSH and CDR2 LQKENI. V shed 0 bases and J shed 7 bases, with 6 bases lying between them. This CDR3 is CASSPPAGGYTF. DNA for the CDR3: TGTGCCAGCTCACCACCCGCAGGTGGCTACACCTTC.

This chain connects TRBV11-3 to TRBJ1-1; 11 bases line up with TRBD1. Per the germline V gene, CDR1 is SGHNT and CDR2 is YENEEA. The length of the CDR3 is 15 residues. Trimming cost V 4 bases and J 4 bases; bases outside gene matches: 5. The CDR3, as DNA: TGTGCCAGCAGCTCCGGGACAGGGGGGAGCACTGAAGCTTTCTTT. Its translation is CASSSGTGGSTEAFF.

This chain uses TRBV9 with TRBJ1-1; 8 positions match TRBD1. Germline-derived CDR1 and CDR2 are SGDLS and YYNGEE. CDR3 length equals 17 residues. J gave up 1 base and V 4 bases, and 12 bases lay outside the gene matches. CDR3 amino acids: CASSSRQGSGWNTEAFF. CDR3 nucleotides: TGTGCCAGCAGCAGCAGACAGGGGTCGGGTTGGAACACTGAAGCTTTCTTT. Looking up the rest from reference TRBV9 and TRBJ1-1 gives the full variable domain: DSGVTQTPKHLITATGQRVTLRCSPRSGDLSVYWYQQSLDQGLQFLIQYYNGEERAKGNILERFSAQQFPDLHSELNLSSLELGDSALYFCASSSRQGSGWNTEAFFGQGTRLTVV.

This chain links TRBV2 with TRBJ1-5; 7 positions agree with TRBD1. Germline V lookup: CDR1 SNHLY, CDR2 FYNNEI. J was trimmed by 6 bases and V by 6 bases; bases with no gene match: 8. There are 14 residues in the CDR3. CDR3 sequence (DNA): TGTGCCAGCAGGCTCATCACAGGGGTTCAGCCCCAGCATTTT. It specifies CASRLITGVQPQHF.

The chain has TRBV18 and TRBJ1-6; 9 bases are shared with TRBD1. The CDR3 runs to 14 residues. Germline V CDR1 and CDR2: KGHSH, LQKENI. V was clipped by 3 bases and J by 7 bases; unmatched bases: 1. For the CDR3, the DNA is TGTGCCAGCTCACCGGACAGGGGAAATTCACCCCTCCACTTT. This codes for CASSPDRGNSPLHF.

The chain combines TRBV11-2 with TRBJ1-1; 9 bases align to TRBD1. Trimming took 5 bases from V and 5 from J; bases not matched to a gene: 6. Germline values: CDR1 SGHAT, CDR2 FQNNGV. The CDR3 loop spans 14 amino acids. The CDR3 loop reads CASSLTGGKTEAFF. CDR3 bases: TGTGCCAGCAGCCTTACAGGGGGCAAGACTGAAGCTTTCTTT.